The rows below give T cell receptor beta chains drawn from one sample of a study of regulatory dendritic cells for organ transplantation. The antigens of these receptors remain unknown. TCRdb's copy holds only in-frame clones and misses some; the assay was immunoSEQ multiplex PCR. The sample has some 10,000 clones; around 80% are singletons. Sequenced input: memory CD4+ T cells from blood cultured with dendritic cells. These receptors were obtained from a human donor in good health. Each CDR3 is given with its conserved first and last residue. The D gene is left open where the match is weak. Size is omitted from some rows. Given values are once, few, many or a class for expanded clones.

V gene: TRBV2
clone size: .
J gene: TRBJ2-2
D gene: .
CDR3 DNA: TGTGCCACCTCTCACGACGGGGACACCGGGGAGCTGTTTTTT
CDR3 protein: CATSHDGDTGELFF

V gene: TRBV18
clone size: .
J gene: TRBJ1-2
D gene: .
CDR3 DNA: TGTGCCAGCTCGCCATCCGAGGGGTACGGCTACACCTTC
CDR3 protein: CASSPSEGYGYTF

V gene: TRBV30
clone size: .
J gene: TRBJ1-2
D gene: .
CDR3 DNA: TGTGCCCTGGCGGGTACGGGAAGCTACACCTTC
CDR3 protein: CALAGTGSYTF

V gene: TRBV2
clone size: .
J gene: TRBJ1-1
D gene: .
CDR3 DNA: TGTGCCAGCAGTGTAGGGTGGGGGACTGAAGCTTTCTTT
CDR3 protein: CASSVGWGTEAFF

V gene: TRBV19
clone size: .
J gene: TRBJ2-1
D gene: TRBD2
CDR3 DNA: TGTGCCAGTAAGGCTAGCGGGAAGGAGGCGTCCTACAATGAGCAGTTCTTC
CDR3 protein: CASKASGKEASYNEQFF

V gene: TRBV25-1
clone size: .
J gene: TRBJ1-2
D gene: .
CDR3 DNA: TGTGCCAGCACCCGGTGGGGGGAAGATGGCTACACCTTC
CDR3 protein: CASTRWGEDGYTF

V gene: TRBV15
clone size: .
J gene: TRBJ2-3
D gene: TRBD2
CDR3 DNA: TGTGCCACCAGCAGAGGGGTGGGGGGGGCAGATACGCAGTATTTT
CDR3 protein: CATSRGVGGADTQYF

V gene: TRBV4-3
clone size: .
J gene: TRBJ1-4
D gene: TRBD1
CDR3 DNA: TGCGCCAGCAGCCAAGATCGTGGGACAGGGAATGAAAAACTGTTTTTT
CDR3 protein: CASSQDRGTGNEKLFF

V gene: TRBV15
clone size: .
J gene: TRBJ2-3
D gene: .
CDR3 DNA: TGTGCCACCAGCAGAGCTCCCAGGGAGTGGGATACGCAGTATTTT
CDR3 protein: CATSRAPREWDTQYF

V gene: TRBV4-3
clone size: .
J gene: TRBJ2-7
D gene: .
CDR3 DNA: TGCGCCAGCAGCCAAGTGGCTGAGTTTGGCTCCTACGAGCAGTACTTC
CDR3 protein: CASSQVAEFGSYEQYF

V gene: TRBV27
clone size: .
J gene: TRBJ2-7
D gene: TRBD2
CDR3 DNA: TGTGCCAGCAGCAGGACTAGCGGCACCTACGAGCAGTACTTC
CDR3 protein: CASSRTSGTYEQYF

V gene: TRBV5-1
clone size: .
J gene: TRBJ2-7
D gene: TRBD2
CDR3 DNA: TGCGCCAGCAGCTCGGGGTCCCGTGCTAGCGGGGCCGCGGGGCAGTACTTC
CDR3 protein: CASSSGSRASGAAGQYF

V gene: TRBV11-3
clone size: .
J gene: TRBJ2-1
D gene: .
CDR3 DNA: TGTGCCAGCAGCTTAGAGGGGTACAATGAGCAGTTCTTC
CDR3 protein: CASSLEGYNEQFF

V gene: TRBV7-2
clone size: few
J gene: TRBJ1-5
D gene: .
CDR3 DNA: TGTGCCAGCAGCTTTTGGCCCGATCAGCCCCAGCATTTT
CDR3 protein: CASSFWPDQPQHF

V gene: TRBV29-1
clone size: few
J gene: TRBJ2-7
D gene: .
CDR3 DNA: TGCAGCGTTCGCACAGGGAACCACGAGCAGTACTTC
CDR3 protein: CSVRTGNHEQYF

V gene: TRBV28
clone size: few
J gene: TRBJ1-4
D gene: TRBD1
CDR3 DNA: TGTGCCAGCAGTTCCACCAGCCCGGGACAGAATGAAAAACTGTTTTTT
CDR3 protein: CASSSTSPGQNEKLFF

V gene: TRBV7-3
clone size: .
J gene: TRBJ2-5
D gene: TRBD2
CDR3 DNA: TGTGCCAGCAGCCCCGGGACTAGCGAGTGGGAGACCCAGTACTTC
CDR3 protein: CASSPGTSEWETQYF

V gene: TRBV6-6
clone size: .
J gene: TRBJ2-1
D gene: .
CDR3 DNA: TGTGCCAGCAGCCCCGGGGGACTCGTCATCTACAATGAGCAGTTCTTC
CDR3 protein: CASSPGGLVIYNEQFF

V gene: TRBV7-6
clone size: .
J gene: TRBJ1-4
D gene: TRBD1
CDR3 DNA: TGTGCCAGCAGCCGGGGACAGGGAGCAACTAATGAAAAACTGTTTTTT
CDR3 protein: CASSRGQGATNEKLFF

V gene: TRBV7-9
clone size: few
J gene: TRBJ2-1
D gene: .
CDR3 DNA: TGTGCCAGCACCGTTTACAATGAGCAGTTCTTC
CDR3 protein: CASTVYNEQFF

V gene: TRBV18
clone size: .
J gene: TRBJ1-1
D gene: TRBD1
CDR3 DNA: TGTGCCAGCTCACCATCGTCAGGGGGGAACACTGAAGCTTTCTTT
CDR3 protein: CASSPSSGGNTEAFF

V gene: TRBV7-2
clone size: .
J gene: TRBJ2-1
D gene: .
CDR3 DNA: TGTGCCAGCAGCTTATATCCGGACGGCCCATACAATGAGCAGTTCTTC
CDR3 protein: CASSLYPDGPYNEQFF

V gene: TRBV6-1
clone size: .
J gene: TRBJ2-3
D gene: TRBD2
CDR3 DNA: TGTGCCAGCAGTGAAGGGGGGGGGATGGATACGCAGTATTTT
CDR3 protein: CASSEGGGMDTQYF

V gene: TRBV18
clone size: .
J gene: TRBJ1-2
D gene: TRBD1
CDR3 DNA: TGTGCCAGCTCACCGACAGGGCCAGCTAACTATGGCTACACCTTC
CDR3 protein: CASSPTGPANYGYTF

V gene: TRBV28
clone size: few
J gene: TRBJ1-2
D gene: TRBD1
CDR3 DNA: TGTGCCAGCAGTTCCTCCGGGACAGGGGGTAGGGTCTACACCTTC
CDR3 protein: CASSSSGTGGRVYTF

V gene: TRBV6-5
clone size: .
J gene: TRBJ1-2
D gene: .
CDR3 DNA: TGTGCCAGCCAGTTGGTGGATGGCTACACCTTC
CDR3 protein: CASQLVDGYTF

V gene: TRBV11-3
clone size: .
J gene: TRBJ2-3
D gene: .
CDR3 DNA: TGTGCCAGCAGCCCAATGGGGGGCGATACGCAGTATTTT
CDR3 protein: CASSPMGGDTQYF

V gene: TRBV25-1
clone size: .
J gene: TRBJ2-1
D gene: TRBD2
CDR3 DNA: TGTGCCAGCAGTGTAGCGGGAGGGGGTAATGAGCAGTTCTTC
CDR3 protein: CASSVAGGGNEQFF

V gene: TRBV10-2
clone size: .
J gene: TRBJ2-7
D gene: TRBD2
CDR3 DNA: TGCGCCAGCAGTGAAAGCGGGAGGACCTACGAGCAGTACTTC
CDR3 protein: CASSESGRTYEQYF

V gene: TRBV7-9
clone size: .
J gene: TRBJ2-2
D gene: .
CDR3 DNA: TGTGCCAGCAGCTTAAACCAGTTCACCGGGGAGCTGTTTTTT
CDR3 protein: CASSLNQFTGELFF

V gene: TRBV6-1
clone size: .
J gene: TRBJ2-2
D gene: .
CDR3 DNA: TGTGCCAGCAGTGAAGCTCCCGGGGAGCTGTTTTTT
CDR3 protein: CASSEAPGELFF